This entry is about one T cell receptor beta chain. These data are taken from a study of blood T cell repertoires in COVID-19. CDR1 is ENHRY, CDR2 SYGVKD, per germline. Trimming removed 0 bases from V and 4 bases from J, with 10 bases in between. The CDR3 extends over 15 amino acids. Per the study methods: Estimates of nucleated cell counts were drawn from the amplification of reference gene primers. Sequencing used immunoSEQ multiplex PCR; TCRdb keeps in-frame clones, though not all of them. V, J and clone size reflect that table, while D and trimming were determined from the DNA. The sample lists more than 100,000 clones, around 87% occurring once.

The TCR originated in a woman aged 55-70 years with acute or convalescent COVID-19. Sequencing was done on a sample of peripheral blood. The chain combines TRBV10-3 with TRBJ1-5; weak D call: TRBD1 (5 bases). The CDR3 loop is CAISESGGINQPQHF. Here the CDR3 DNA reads TGTGCCATCAGTGAGTCGGGGGGAATAAATCAGCCCCAGCATTTT.